Listed below are T cell receptor beta chains from one sample, sequenced in a study of T cells in Graves' hyperthyroidism and ophthalmopathy. Each CDR3 protein gets one entry after TCRdb re-called the multiplex PCR reads with MiXCR. The repertoire has around 450,000 distinct CDR3 sequences, 15% to 19% of them found once; the top ten carry over 7.5%. Sequencing was performed on blood. Receptor source: a woman aged 18 to 35 with Graves' hyperthyroidism. Each CDR3 is given with its conserved first and last residue. Fields, in order: D gene, clone size, V gene, J gene, CDR3 protein, CDR3 DNA. The D gene is left open where the match is weak. Size tells how often a clone was seen (once, few, many) or the class of an expanded clone, and some rows leave it out.

TRBD1,many,TRBV6-5,TRBJ2-7,CASSYSSGQGYEQYF,TGTGCCAGCAGTTACTCGAGTGGACAGGGCTACGAGCAGTACTTC
.,many,TRBV5-1,TRBJ2-2,CASSQGTATGELFF,TGCGCCAGCAGCCAGGGAACAGCCACCGGGGAGCTGTTTTTT
.,.,TRBV20-1,TRBJ2-3,CSAEILGGTDTQYF,TGCAGTGCTGAGATCCTAGGCGGAACAGATACGCAGTATTTT
TRBD2,few,TRBV6-6,TRBJ2-1,CASSYLRGGMNEQFF,TGTGCCAGCAGTTACTTACGCGGGGGTATGAATGAGCAGTTCTTC
.,many,TRBV6-1,TRBJ1-2,CASRFPGGFGYTF,TGTGCCAGCAGATTCCCCGGGGGCTTTGGCTACACCTTC
.,few,TRBV19,TRBJ2-7,CASSIGQEYEQYF,TGTGCCAGTAGTATTGGGCAGGAGTACGAGCAGTACTTC
.,.,TRBV29-1,TRBJ2-7,CSAGGTEQYF,TGCAGCGCTGGGGGTACCGAGCAGTACTTC
.,many,TRBV11-1,TRBJ2-2,CASSQRQGGDTGELFF,TGTGCCAGCAGCCAGCGACAGGGAGGCGACACCGGGGAGCTGTTTTTT
TRBD1,many,TRBV5-1,TRBJ2-3,CASSADRATDTQYF,TGCGCCAGCAGCGCCGACAGGGCCACAGATACGCAGTATTTT
TRBD1,many,TRBV20-1,TRBJ2-7,CSARKGAIYEQYF,TGCAGTGCTAGAAAGGGGGCCATCTACGAGCAGTACTTC
.,many,TRBV5-1,TRBJ2-1,CASSTGGAYNEQFF,TGCGCCAGCTCGACAGGAGGGGCCTACAATGAGCAGTTCTTC